This T cell receptor beta chain was recorded in a study of shared clonotypes between healthy human individuals. The CDR3 is 15 residues long. V lost 0 bases and J 4 bases, leaving 13 bases between the germline ends. The germline gives CDR1 SGHRS, CDR2 YFSETQ. The assay used deep level. Unsorted PBMC DNA was sequenced on ten immunoSEQ deep assay plates. The table came from immunoSEQ multiplex PCR; TCRdb's copy has only in-frame clones and leaves some out. The table has roughly 500,000 clones, roughly 80% seen once. This chain connects TRBV5-1 to TRBJ1-2, with D hard to call. The sequenced material came from PBMCs. The TCR comes from a woman between 40 and 55 years old in good health. Some clones in this sample may be carry-over from other donors' samples. For the CDR3, the DNA is TGCGCCAGCAGCTTGGGGCCCCCCTCGCCCTATGGCTACACCTTC. This encodes CASSLGPPSPYGYTF.